The 7 T cell receptor beta chains reported below all come from one sample, sequenced in a study of cytomegalovirus exposure and HLA in healthy donors. Primers included in the PCR were 60 Vbeta and 13 Jbeta primers. The table came from immunoSEQ multiplex PCR; TCRdb's copy has only in-frame clones and leaves some out. The sample carries more than 150,000 clones, around three quarters recorded once. Sequenced material: PBMCs. These receptors were taken from a woman in her 30s in good health and CMV-seropositive.

The V and J genes are TRBV11-3 and TRBJ2-5; D possibly corresponds to TRBD2 (6 bases). From germline, CDR1 is SGHNT and CDR2 YENEEA. The CDR3 is 15 residues long. V dropped 1 base and J dropped 3 bases, with 12 bases sitting between them. CDR3 amino acids: CASSLAWGEEETQYF. In DNA, the CDR3 is TGTGCCAGCAGCTTAGCCTGGGGGGAGGAAGAGACCCAGTACTTC.

V and J are TRBV7-2 and TRBJ2-3, with a tentative D call TRBD1 (5 bases). The germline V gene encodes CDR1 SGHTA and CDR2 FQGNSA. This CDR3 contains 13 residues. Trimming left V 6 bases short and J 2 bases short, with 9 bases between. Here the CDR3 DNA reads TGTGCCAGCAGGAAGGGGTTCACAGATACGCAGTATTTT. Encoded protein: CASRKGFTDTQYF. The complete variable domain, with remaining parts taken from reference TRBV7-2 and TRBJ2-3, reads GAGVSQSPSNKVTEKGKDVELRCDPISGHTALYWYRQSLGQGLEFLIYFQGNSAPDKSGLPSDRFSAERTGGSVSTLTIQRTQQEDSAVYLCASRKGFTDTQYFGPGTRLTVL.

In its sample, this clone was seen a few times. The chain is built from TRBV5-4 and TRBJ2-5, with 12 bases matching TRBD2. This CDR3 has 16 residues. CDR1 is SGHNT and CDR2 is YYREEE in the germline V gene (reference sequence). V shed 4 bases and J 2 bases; nucleotides not matched to a gene: 6. CDR3 coding DNA: TGTGCCAGCAGCGGGTGGCTAGCGGGGGGGCAAGAGACCCAGTACTTC. Amino acids: CASSGWLAGGQETQYF.

Details on this clone: One end of the junction fails to match germline, which may point to a read error. The chain combines TRBV5-1 with TRBJ2-5, with 8 bases fitting TRBD2. This CDR3 contains 14 residues. Germline V lookup: CDR1 SGHRS, CDR2 YFSETQ. CDR3 sequence (DNA): TGCGCCAGCAGCAGTACTAGCGGAAAAGAGGCCCAGTACTTC. Translated: CASSSTSGKEAQYF.

The chain uses TRBV16 and TRBJ2-1, with a tentative D call TRBD1 (5 bases). The CDR3 length is 13 residues. Deletions cut 4 bases from V and 5 bases from J, with 9 bases between. CDR1 KGHSY and CDR2 FQNENV come from the germline V gene. CDR3 nucleotide sequence: TGTGCCAGCAGCCTCAGGGCCCACAATGAGCAGTTCTTC. Translated, it gives CASSLRAHNEQFF.

The chain joins TRBV10-1 to TRBJ1-2; D may be TRBD1 (6 bases). V shed 5 bases and J shed 7 bases, with 14 bases lying between them. The CDR3 sequence is 13 residues long. Looked up from germline, CDR1 is WNHNN and CDR2 is SYGVQD (reference sequence). For the CDR3, the DNA is TGCGCCAGCAGTAGGAACAGGGAAGGTGGCTACACCTTC. Amino acid sequence: CASSRNREGGYTF.

This clone has only a few counts. The J gene is TRBJ1-4, the V gene TRBV6-5, with 8 bases aligning to TRBD1. Trimming at V came to 0 bases and at J to 8 bases, leaving 5 bases not matched to a gene. The CDR3 runs to 15 residues. Germline lookup yields CDR1 MNHEY and CDR2 SVGAGI. CDR3 residues: CASSYSQGAGEKLFF. The CDR3, as DNA: TGTGCCAGCAGTTACTCCCAGGGGGCTGGGGAAAAACTGTTTTTT.